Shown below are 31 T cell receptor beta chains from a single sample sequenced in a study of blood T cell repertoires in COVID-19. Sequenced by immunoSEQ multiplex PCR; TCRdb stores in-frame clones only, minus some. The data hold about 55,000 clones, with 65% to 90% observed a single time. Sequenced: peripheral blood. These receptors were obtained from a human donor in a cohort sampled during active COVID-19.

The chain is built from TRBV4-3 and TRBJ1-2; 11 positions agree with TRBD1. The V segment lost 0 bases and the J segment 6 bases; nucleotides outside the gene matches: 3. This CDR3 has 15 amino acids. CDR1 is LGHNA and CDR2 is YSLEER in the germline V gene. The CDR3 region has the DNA TGCGCCAGCAGCCAAGATAGGGACAGGGGGGATGGCTACACCTTC. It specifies CASSQDRDRGDGYTF.

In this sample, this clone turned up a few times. CDR3 nucleotide sequence: TGTGCCAGCACCCCGTGGGGGGGCAGGGGACCATACGAGCAGTACTTC. This sequence encodes CASTPWGGRGPYEQYF. The V call is TRBV28, the J call TRBJ2-7, with D perhaps TRBD2 (7 bases). The CDR3 length is 16 residues. V was cut by 7 bases and J by 4 bases, with 23 bases left in between. CDR1 MDHEN and CDR2 SYDVKM come from the germline V gene. The whole variable domain, remainder taken from reference TRBV28 and TRBJ2-7, is DVKVTQSSRYLVKRTGEKVFLECVQDMDHENMFWYRQDPGLGLRLIYFSYDVKMKEKGDIPEGYSVSREKKERFSLILESASTNQTSMYLCASTPWGGRGPYEQYFGPGTRLTVT.

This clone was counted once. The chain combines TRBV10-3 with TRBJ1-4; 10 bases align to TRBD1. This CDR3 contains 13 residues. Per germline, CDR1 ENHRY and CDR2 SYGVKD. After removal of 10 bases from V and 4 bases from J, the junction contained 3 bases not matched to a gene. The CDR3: CATGDRGNEKLFF. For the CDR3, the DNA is TGTGCCACCGGGGACAGGGGTAATGAAAAACTGTTTTTT.

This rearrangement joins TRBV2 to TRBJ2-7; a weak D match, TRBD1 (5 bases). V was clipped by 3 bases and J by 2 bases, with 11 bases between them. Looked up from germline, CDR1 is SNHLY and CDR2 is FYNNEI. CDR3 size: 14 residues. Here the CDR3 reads CASSDQGETYEQYF. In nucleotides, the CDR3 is TGTGCCAGCAGTGACCAAGGGGAAACCTACGAGCAGTACTTC.

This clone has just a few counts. CDR3 amino acids: CASSEGVIGNTIYF. Written as DNA, the CDR3 is TGTGCCAGCAGCGAGGGGGTTATAGGAAACACCATATATTTT. The genes are TRBV9 and TRBJ1-3; D is perhaps TRBD1 (6 bases). The CDR3 has 14 residues. Per the germline V gene, CDR1 is SGDLS and CDR2 is YYNGEE. Trimming removed 3 bases from V and 4 bases from J, with 11 bases in between.

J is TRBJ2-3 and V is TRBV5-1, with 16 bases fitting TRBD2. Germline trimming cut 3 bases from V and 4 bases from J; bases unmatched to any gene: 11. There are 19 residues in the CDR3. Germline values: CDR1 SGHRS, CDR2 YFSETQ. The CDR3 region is CASSSVGTSGRASSDTQYF. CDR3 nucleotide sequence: TGCGCCAGCAGCTCTGTCGGGACTAGCGGGAGGGCCAGTTCAGATACGCAGTATTTT.

For the CDR3, the DNA is TGTGCCAGCAGCCTGAACAGTAACACTGAAGCTTTCTTT. Residues: CASSLNSNTEAFF. The chain links TRBV6-6 to TRBJ1-1; D not resolved. This CDR3 comprises 13 residues. Germline lookup yields CDR1 MNHNY and CDR2 SVGAGI (reference sequence). Trimming removed 6 bases at V and 2 bases at J, with 10 bases between.

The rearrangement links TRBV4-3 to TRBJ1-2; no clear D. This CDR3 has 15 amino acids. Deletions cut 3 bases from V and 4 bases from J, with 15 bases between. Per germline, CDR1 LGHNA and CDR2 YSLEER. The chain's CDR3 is CASSHDRGNGYGYTF. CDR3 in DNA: TGCGCCAGCAGCCACGACCGGGGTAACGGCTATGGCTACACCTTC.

As DNA, the CDR3 is TGTGCCTGGAGAAAAATGGGGGCCTGGTTCTCTGGGGCCAACGTCCTGACTTTC. Its translation is CAWRKMGAWFSGANVLTF. This chain uses TRBV30 with TRBJ2-6; tentative D call: TRBD1 (6 bases). The CDR3 is 18 residues long. Trimming pared 3 bases from V and 0 bases from J, leaving 18 bases between. From germline, CDR1 is GTSNPN and CDR2 SVGIG (reference sequence).

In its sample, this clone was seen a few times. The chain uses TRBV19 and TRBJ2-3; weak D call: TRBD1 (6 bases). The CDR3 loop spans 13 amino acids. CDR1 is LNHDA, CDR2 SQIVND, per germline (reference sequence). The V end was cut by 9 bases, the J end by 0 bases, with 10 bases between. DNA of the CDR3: TGTGCCAGCCGGGACACTAGCACAGATACGCAGTATTTT. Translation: CASRDTSTDTQYF.

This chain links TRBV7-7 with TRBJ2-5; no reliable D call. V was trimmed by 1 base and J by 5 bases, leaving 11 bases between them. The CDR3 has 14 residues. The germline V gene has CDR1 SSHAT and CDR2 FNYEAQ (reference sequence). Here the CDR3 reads CASSLELRLETQYF. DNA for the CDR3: TGTGCCAGCAGCTTAGAGTTGAGATTGGAGACCCAGTACTTC. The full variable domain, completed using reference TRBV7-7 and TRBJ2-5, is GAGVSQSPRYKVTKRGQDVTLRCDPISSHATLYWYQQALGQGPEFLTYFNYEAQPDKSGLPSDRFSAERPEGSISTLTIQRTEQRDSAMYRCASSLELRLETQYFGPGTRLLVL.

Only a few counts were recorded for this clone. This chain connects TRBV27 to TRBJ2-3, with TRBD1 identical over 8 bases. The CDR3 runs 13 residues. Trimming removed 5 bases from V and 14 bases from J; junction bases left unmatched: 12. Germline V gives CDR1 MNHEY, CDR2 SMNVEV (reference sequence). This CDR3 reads CASSSEGQAAGYF. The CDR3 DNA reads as TGTGCCAGCAGTAGCGAGGGACAGGCCGCGGGGTATTTT.

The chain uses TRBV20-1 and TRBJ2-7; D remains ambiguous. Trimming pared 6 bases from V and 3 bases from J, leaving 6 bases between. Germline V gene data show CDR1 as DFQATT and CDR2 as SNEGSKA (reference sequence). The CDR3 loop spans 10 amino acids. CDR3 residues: CSASYYEQYF. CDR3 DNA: TGCAGTGCGTCCTACTACGAGCAGTACTTC.

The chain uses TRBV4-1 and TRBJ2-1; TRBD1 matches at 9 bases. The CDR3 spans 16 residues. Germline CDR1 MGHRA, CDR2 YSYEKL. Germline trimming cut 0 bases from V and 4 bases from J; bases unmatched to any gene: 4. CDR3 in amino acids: CASSQDGTGIYNEQFF. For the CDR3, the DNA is TGCGCCAGCAGCCAAGACGGGACAGGGATTTACAATGAGCAGTTCTTC.

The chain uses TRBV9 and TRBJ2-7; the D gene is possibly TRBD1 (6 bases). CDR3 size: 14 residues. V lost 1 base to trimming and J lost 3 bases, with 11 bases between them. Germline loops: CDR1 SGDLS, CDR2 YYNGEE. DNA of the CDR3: TGTGCCAGCAGCGTAACTGACAGGAGCTACGAGCAGTACTTC. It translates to CASSVTDRSYEQYF.

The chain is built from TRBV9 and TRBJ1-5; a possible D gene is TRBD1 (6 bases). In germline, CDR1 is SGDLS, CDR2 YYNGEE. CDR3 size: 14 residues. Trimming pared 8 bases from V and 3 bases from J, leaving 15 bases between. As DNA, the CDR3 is TGTGCCAGTTCGGAGGGGGGGTCCAATCAGCCCCAGCATTTT. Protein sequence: CASSEGGSNQPQHF.

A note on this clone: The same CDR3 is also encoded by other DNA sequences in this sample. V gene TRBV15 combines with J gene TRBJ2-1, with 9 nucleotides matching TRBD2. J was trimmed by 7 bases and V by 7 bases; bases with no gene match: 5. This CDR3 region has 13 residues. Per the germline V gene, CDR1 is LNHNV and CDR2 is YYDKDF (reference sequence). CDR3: CATTGTSGNEQFF. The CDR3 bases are TGTGCCACCACCGGTACTAGCGGGAATGAGCAGTTCTTC.

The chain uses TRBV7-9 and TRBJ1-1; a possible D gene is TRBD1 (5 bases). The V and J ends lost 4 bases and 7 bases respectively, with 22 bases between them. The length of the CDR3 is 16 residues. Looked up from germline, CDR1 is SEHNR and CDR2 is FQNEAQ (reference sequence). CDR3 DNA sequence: TGTGCCAGCAGCTCCCGCATGGCGGGGCGATGGGGTGAAGCTTTCTTT. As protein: CASSSRMAGRWGEAFF.

The CDR3, as DNA: TGCGCCAGCAGTCCCGGGACTAGCGGGACTCTCTACGAGCAGTACTTC. Encoded protein: CASSPGTSGTLYEQYF. V usage is TRBV5-1 and J usage is TRBJ2-7; 13 bases fit TRBD2. The CDR3 is 16 residues long. The germline gives CDR1 SGHRS, CDR2 YFSETQ. V was pared by 5 bases and J by 3 bases, with 8 bases of the junction left unmatched.

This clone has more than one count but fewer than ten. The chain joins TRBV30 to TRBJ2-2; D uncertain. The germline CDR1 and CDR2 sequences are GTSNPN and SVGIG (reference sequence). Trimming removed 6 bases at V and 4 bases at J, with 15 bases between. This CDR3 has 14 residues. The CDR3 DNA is TGTGCCTGCTCCCCCTTTTGGGCCACCGGGGAGCTGTTTTTT. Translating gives CACSPFWATGELFF.

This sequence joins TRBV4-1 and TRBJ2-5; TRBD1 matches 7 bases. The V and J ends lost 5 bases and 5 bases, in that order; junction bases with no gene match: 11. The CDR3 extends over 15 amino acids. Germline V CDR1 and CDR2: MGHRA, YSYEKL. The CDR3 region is CASSKGTQGLETQYF. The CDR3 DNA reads TGCGCCAGCAGCAAAGGGACACAGGGGTTGGAGACCCAGTACTTC.

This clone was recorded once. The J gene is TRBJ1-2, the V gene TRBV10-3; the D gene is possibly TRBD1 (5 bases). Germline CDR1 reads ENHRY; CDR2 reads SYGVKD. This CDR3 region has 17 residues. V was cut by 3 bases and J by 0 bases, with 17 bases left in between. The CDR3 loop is CAISDPPGGNSNYGYTF. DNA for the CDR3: TGTGCCATCAGTGACCCCCCCGGGGGGAATTCTAACTATGGCTACACCTTC.

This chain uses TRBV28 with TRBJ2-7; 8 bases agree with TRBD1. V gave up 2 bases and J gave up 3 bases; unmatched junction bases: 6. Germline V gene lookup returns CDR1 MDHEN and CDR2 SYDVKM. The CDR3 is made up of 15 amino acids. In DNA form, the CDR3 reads TGTGCCAGCAGTTTAGGCGGACAGGGTCGCTACGAGCAGTACTTC. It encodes CASSLGGQGRYEQYF.

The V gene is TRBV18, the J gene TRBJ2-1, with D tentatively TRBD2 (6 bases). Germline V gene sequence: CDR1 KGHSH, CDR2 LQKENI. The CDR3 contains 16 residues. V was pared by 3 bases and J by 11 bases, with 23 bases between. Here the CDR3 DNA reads TGTGCCAGCTCACCCCGGTTATCGGGAGATGGAAATAAGCAGTTCTTC. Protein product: CASSPRLSGDGNKQFF.

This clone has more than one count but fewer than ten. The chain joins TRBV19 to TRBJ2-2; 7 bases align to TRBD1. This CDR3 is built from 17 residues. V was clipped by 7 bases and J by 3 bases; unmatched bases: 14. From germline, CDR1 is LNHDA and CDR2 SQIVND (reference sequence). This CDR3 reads CASTLTTGEWHTGELFF. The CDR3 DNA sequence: TGTGCCAGTACCCTAACCACAGGGGAGTGGCACACCGGGGAGCTGTTTTTT.

The DNA for the CDR3 is TGTGCCAGCAGCAAAGATAGAGTAGGCACAGATACGCAGTATTTT. Translation: CASSKDRVGTDTQYF. The V gene is TRBV7-3, the J gene TRBJ2-3, with D hard to call. In germline, CDR1 is SGHTA, CDR2 FQGTGA. The V and J ends lost 5 bases and 1 base respectively, with 13 bases between them. The CDR3 extends over 15 amino acids.

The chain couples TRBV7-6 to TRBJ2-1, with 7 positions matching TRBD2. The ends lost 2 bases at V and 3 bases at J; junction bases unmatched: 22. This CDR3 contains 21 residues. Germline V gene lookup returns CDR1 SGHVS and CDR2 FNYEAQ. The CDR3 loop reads CASSLLPFLSGLSGFYNEQFF. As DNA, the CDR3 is TGTGCCAGCAGCTTACTCCCGTTCCTTAGCGGGCTCTCTGGTTTCTACAATGAGCAGTTCTTC.

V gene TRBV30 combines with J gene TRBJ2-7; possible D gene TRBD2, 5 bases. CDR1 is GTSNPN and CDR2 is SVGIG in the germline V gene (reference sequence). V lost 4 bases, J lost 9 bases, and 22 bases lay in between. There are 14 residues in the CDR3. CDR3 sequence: CAWIPFPGREGQYF. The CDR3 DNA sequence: TGTGCCTGGATCCCGTTCCCGGGTCGGGAAGGGCAGTACTTC.

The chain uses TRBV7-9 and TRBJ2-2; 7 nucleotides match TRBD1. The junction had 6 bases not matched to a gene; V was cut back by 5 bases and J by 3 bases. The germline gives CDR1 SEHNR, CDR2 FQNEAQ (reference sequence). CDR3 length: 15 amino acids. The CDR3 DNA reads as TGTGCCAGCAGCCGGGCCACAGGGGACACCGGGGAGCTGTTTTTT. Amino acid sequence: CASSRATGDTGELFF.

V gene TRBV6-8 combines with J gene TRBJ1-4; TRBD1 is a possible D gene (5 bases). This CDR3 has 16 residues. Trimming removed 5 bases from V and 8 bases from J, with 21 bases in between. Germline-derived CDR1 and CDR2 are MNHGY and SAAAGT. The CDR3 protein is CASSTQNTRGKEKLFF. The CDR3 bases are TGTGCCAGCAGTACTCAAAACACCCGGGGGAAGGAAAAACTGTTTTTT.

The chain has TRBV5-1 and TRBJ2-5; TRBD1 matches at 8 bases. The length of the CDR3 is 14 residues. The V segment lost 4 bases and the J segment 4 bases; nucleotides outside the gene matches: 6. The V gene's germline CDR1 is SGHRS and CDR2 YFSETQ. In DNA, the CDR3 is TGCGCCAGCAGCACGGGACAGGTAGGAGAGACCCAGTACTTC. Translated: CASSTGQVGETQYF.